Following are 9 T cell receptor beta chains from one sample sequenced in a study of blood T cell repertoires in COVID-19. The protocol was immunoSEQ multiplex PCR, while the TCRdb copy is restricted to in-frame clones and leaves out a portion. Of about 340,000 clones listed, around 86% were seen once; the top ten hold 4% to 5%. Sample: PBMCs or T cells enriched from blood (not recorded which). The receptor source for this set is a woman aged 40 to 50 with acute COVID-19.

The chain recombines TRBV25-1 with TRBJ1-2, with D hard to call. V was cut by 4 bases and J by 5 bases, with 5 bases left in between. CDR1 and CDR2 from the germline V gene are MGHDK and SYGVNS. The length of the CDR3 is 11 residues. As DNA, the CDR3 is TGTGCCAGCAGTGCGGGTTATGGCTACACCTTC. As protein: CASSAGYGYTF.

The rearrangement links TRBV3-1 (or the pseudogene TRBV3-2) to TRBJ1-5; D is possibly TRBD1 (5 bases). The CDR3 spans 15 residues. Trimming removed 3 bases from V and 3 bases from J, with 12 bases in between. Germline CDR1 is LGHDT and CDR2 is YNNKEL (reference sequence). The CDR3: CASSHGQGINQPQHF. The CDR3 DNA reads as TGTGCCAGCAGCCATGGGCAGGGAATCAATCAGCCCCAGCATTTT.

This chain uses TRBV28 with TRBJ2-3; 11 nucleotides align to TRBD2. Germline trimming cut 5 bases from V and 6 bases from J; bases unmatched to any gene: 16. The CDR3 runs to 18 residues. Germline assignment: CDR1 MDHEN and CDR2 SYDVKM. CDR3 nucleotide sequence: TGTGCCAGCAGTCCCACCACCATAGCGGGAGGGCCTTGGGATACGCAGTATTTT. It codes for CASSPTTIAGGPWDTQYF.

V and J are TRBV5-1 and TRBJ1-5; the match to TRBD1 covers 11 bases. V shed 3 bases and J 4 bases; nucleotides not matched to a gene: 3. This CDR3 is 15 amino acids long. Germline values: CDR1 SGHRS, CDR2 YFSETQ. CDR3 amino acids: CASSWGQGDNQPQHF. The CDR3 nucleotides are TGCGCCAGCAGCTGGGGACAGGGGGATAATCAGCCCCAGCATTTT.

The gene calls are TRBV7-9 and TRBJ2-5; 10 positions match TRBD2. Losses at the gene ends were 4 bases for V and 5 bases for J; bases not matched to a gene: 16. Germline assignment: CDR1 SEHNR and CDR2 FQNEAQ (reference sequence). CDR3 size: 18 residues. The CDR3 loop reads CASSSDLYQRGGRETQYF. In DNA, the CDR3 is TGTGCCAGCAGCTCCGACCTCTACCAGCGGGGGGGCAGGGAGACCCAGTACTTC.

The chain has TRBV27 and TRBJ1-6; the D is unclear. Germline V gives CDR1 MNHEY, CDR2 SMNVEV (reference sequence). Trimming left V 4 bases short and J 7 bases short, with 5 bases between. The CDR3 is made up of 12 amino acids. CDR3 protein: CASSSVNSPLHF. The CDR3 nucleotides read TGTGCCAGCAGTTCTGTGAATTCACCCCTCCACTTT.

In this sample, this clone turned up many times. The CDR3 DNA reads TGTGCCAGCAGCTTTATTTCCAGGGTCCACAATGAGCAGTTCTTC. Translated: CASSFISRVHNEQFF. The rearrangement links TRBV7-9 to TRBJ2-1; D is perhaps TRBD1 (5 bases). V lost 3 bases, J lost 5 bases, and 14 bases lay in between. CDR1 and CDR2 (germline): SEHNR, FQNEAQ (reference sequence). This CDR3 has 15 residues.

The rearrangement uses TRBV19 and TRBJ1-2; 11 bases are shared with TRBD1. CDR1 is LNHDA, CDR2 SQIVND, per germline (reference sequence). V dropped 10 bases and J dropped 8; count of bases not matched to a gene: 9. The CDR3 runs to 13 residues. The CDR3 DNA is TGTGCCACCAGGGACAGGGGGGTTGTCGGCTACACCTTC. Translating gives CATRDRGVVGYTF. Looking up the rest from reference TRBV19 and TRBJ1-2 gives the full variable domain: DGGITQSPKYLFRKEGQNVTLSCEQNLNHDAMYWYRQDPGQGLRLIYYSQIVNDFQKGDIAEGYSVSREKKESFPLTVTSAQKNPTAFYLCATRDRGVVGYTFGSGTRLTVV.

A single count supports this clone. The genes are TRBV4-2 and TRBJ1-2; no definite D call. Trimming removed 0 bases at V and 4 bases at J, with 9 bases between. The germline gives CDR1 LGHNA, CDR2 YNFKEQ. This CDR3 region has 14 residues. CDR3 sequence: CASSQERRSYGYTF. CDR3 DNA: TGTGCCAGCAGCCAAGAGAGGCGGAGCTATGGCTACACCTTC.